The 10 T cell receptor beta chains in this list originate from one sample, sequenced in a study of Graves' ophthalmopathy and Graves' hyperthyroidism. CDR3 regions of TCR beta were amplified from RNA transcripts. RT-PCR was first run with HTBI primers, then multiplex PCR in a second round. TCRdb itself ran the multiplex PCR reads through MiXCR, one entry per CDR3 protein. The sample records about 620,000 distinct CDR3 sequences, about a fifth being singletons. The sequenced sample consisted of peripheral blood. All receptors derive from a woman aged 18-35 years with stable Graves' hyperthyroidism. Some clones in this sample may be carry-over from other donors' samples.

This clonotype occurred many times. This chain uses TRBV25-1 with TRBJ1-1, with D maybe TRBD1 (6 bases). The germline V gene has CDR1 MGHDK and CDR2 SYGVNS. This CDR3 comprises 13 residues. V dropped 4 bases and J dropped 5 bases, with 11 bases sitting between them. The CDR3 sequence: CASSAGERTEAFF. The DNA for the CDR3 is TGTGCCAGCAGTGCAGGGGAAAGGACTGAAGCTTTCTTT.

This chain connects TRBV27 to TRBJ1-5, with D unclear. Deletions cut 6 bases from V and 4 bases from J, with 19 bases between. The CDR3 runs to 16 residues. Germline CDR1 is MNHEY and CDR2 is SMNVEV (reference sequence). CDR3 coding DNA: TGTGCCAGCAGGGACGGGCCGACGGGTTTGAATCAGCCCCAGCATTTT. It encodes CASRDGPTGLNQPQHF.

There are many counts of this clonotype. CDR3 region: CASSAWVTSGEETQYF. CDR3 DNA: TGTGCCAGCAGTGCGTGGGTGACTAGCGGAGAAGAGACCCAGTACTTC. The V gene is TRBV6-1, the J gene TRBJ2-5, with 9 nucleotides matching TRBD2. The germline gives CDR1 MNHNS, CDR2 SASEGT. The CDR3 is 16 amino acids. V dropped 4 bases and J dropped 3; count of bases not matched to a gene: 9.

This clonotype was recorded at least ten times. V usage is TRBV4-1 and J usage is TRBJ2-7, with D possibly matching TRBD1 (6 bases). Germline V lookup: CDR1 MGHRA, CDR2 YSYEKL. V dropped 1 base and J dropped 6 bases, with 16 bases sitting between them. The CDR3 is 15 amino acids. CDR3 bases: TGCGCCAGCAGCCAAGTTAGGACAGTACGTCCCGAGCAGTACTTC. It yields the protein CASSQVRTVRPEQYF.

This clonotype was recorded at least ten times. The V and J genes are TRBV6-1 and TRBJ2-5, with D uncertain. Germline CDR1 is MNHNS and CDR2 is SASEGT. There are 15 residues in the CDR3. V lost 5 bases, J lost 2 bases, and 15 bases lay in between. CDR3 bases: TGTGCCAGCAGTACCTGGCTGGCAGAACAAGAGACCCAGTACTTC. Its translation is CASSTWLAEQETQYF.

The genes are TRBV6-1 and TRBJ2-7; D might be TRBD1 (5 bases). Germline V gives CDR1 MNHNS, CDR2 SASEGT. The CDR3 is made up of 11 amino acids. V was pared by 10 bases and J by 5 bases, with 12 bases between. CDR3 DNA sequence: TGTGCCACCCTCCAGGGTAACGAGCAGTACTTC. Protein: CATLQGNEQYF.

In this sample, this clonotype turned up many times. V usage is TRBV11-2 and J usage is TRBJ1-2; 7 bases agree with TRBD1. The CDR3 is 14 amino acids. With V trimmed by 1 base and J by 5 bases, 4 bases remained unmatched. In germline, CDR1 is SGHAT, CDR2 FQNNGV. The CDR3: CASSLGDRVYGYTF. The CDR3 DNA reads as TGTGCCAGCAGCTTAGGCGACAGGGTATATGGCTACACCTTC. Looking up the rest from reference TRBV11-2 and TRBJ1-2 gives the full variable domain: EAGVAQSPRYKIIEKRQSVAFWCNPISGHATLYWYQQILGQGPKLLIQFQNNGVVDDSQLPKDRFSAERLKGVDSTLKIQPAKLEDSAVYLCASSLGDRVYGYTFGSGTRLTVV.

This clonotype was seen repeatedly, ten times or more. This rearrangement joins TRBV6-1 to TRBJ1-5; D uncertain. Germline values: CDR1 MNHNS, CDR2 SASEGT. This CDR3 is built from 13 residues. Trimming took off 2 bases at V and 6 bases at J, with 8 bases between the two ends. CDR3 DNA: TGTGCCAGCAGTGAATGGTACAGTCAGCCCCAGCATTTT. It is translated as CASSEWYSQPQHF.

The J gene is TRBJ1-5, the V gene TRBV28; D is unresolved. CDR3 length: 16 amino acids. CDR1 and CDR2 from the germline V gene are MDHEN and SYDVKM. Trimming removed 1 base from V and 1 base from J, with 11 bases in between. For the CDR3, the DNA is TGTGCCAGCAGTTTATTAAGGATAACCAGCAATCAGCCCCAGCATTTT. Translating it yields CASSLLRITSNQPQHF.

This rearrangement joins TRBV5-1 to TRBJ2-2; a possible D gene is TRBD2 (6 bases). The CDR3 consists of 15 residues. V was clipped by 6 bases and J by 7 bases, with 19 bases between them. The V gene's germline CDR1 is SGHRS and CDR2 YFSETQ. CDR3 residues: CASNSPREPNGELFF. The CDR3 bases are TGCGCCAGCAACTCTCCCCGGGAGCCTAACGGGGAGCTGTTTTTT.